The entry that follows covers one T cell receptor beta chain sequence. Its target is not known. CD45RO/CCR7/CD25/CD127/CD95/CD27 sorting isolated CD4+ naive, central memory, regulatory and stem cell-like memory cells. This record belongs to a study of beta chain features in type 1 diabetes. Looking at the study overall: All of the samples together had 107,917,701 sorted cells examined.

The junction had 6 bases not matched to a gene; V was cut back by 4 bases and J by 3 bases. Per the germline V gene, CDR1 is SGHTA and CDR2 is FQGTGA. The CDR3 is made up of 15 amino acids. Study-level points and caveats: Healthy donors had naive, central memory and Treg TCRB repertoires that appeared less similar than those seen among patients. Patients with type 1 diabetes showed fewer VDJ junction insertions and more deletions.

Investigators reverse transcribed all isolated RNA, so they sequenced expressed TCRB transcripts. Method: immunoSEQ multiplex PCR; TCRdb's copy keeps in-frame clones and lacks some. The top ten hold 0.03% to 0.04% of the sample, which has roughly 370,000 clones, approximately 15% seen once. The TCR sequence derives from a man aged 25-45 years in good health. The sequenced sample was naive CD4+ T cells from blood. The V gene is TRBV7-3, the J gene TRBJ2-3; 8 bases line up with TRBD2. CDR3 region: CASSSTAGGTDTQYF. The CDR3 DNA is TGTGCCAGCAGCTCCACCGCGGGGGGAACAGATACGCAGTATTTT.